This record concerns one T cell receptor (beta chain) sequence. This clonotype was recorded many times. Its antigen specificity is not known. No much larger clone is present one base from it, and per-base qualities are unavailable. The data originate from a study of CD8 T cells in ankylosing spondylitis (dated by TCRdb to about 2017). Context from the whole study: The study profiled T cell receptor beta repertoires in healthy donors and ankylosing spondylitis patients to find disease-linked TCR variants. In total, the full study cohort was made up of roughly 100 healthy donors and roughly 27 ankylosing spondylitis patients. Peripheral blood was sampled, and synovial fluid was also collected from ankylosing spondylitis patients.

Data came from an Illumina HiSeq 2500. TCR beta libraries were prepared by quantitative 5'-RACE with molecular barcodes. As for how the authors treated the data: To identify disease-linked TCR variants, a new computational method was used, one built on a probabilistic model of VDJ rearrangement. The public reads were quality trimmed at Q25 with fastp and then assembled into clones with MiXCR by TCRdb, keeping productive beta chains. One record per CDR3 amino acid sequence lists the most common genes and DNA. Here the V and J calls rest on TCRdb's processing, not on the authors' analysis. The sample has 200,000 to 250,000 distinct CDR3 sequences on record, roughly 10% of them singletons. The ten top clones hold less than 25% of the sample. Summary of the overall study and its limitations: Blood from ankylosing spondylitis patients appeared to be characterized by a TCR beta motif composed of about eight highly homologous amino acid variants. Some of the motif variants had been reported before in the synovial fluid and blood of reactive arthritis patients, a finding that suggests common disease-initiation mechanisms. The disease-linked clones were reported as significantly enriched in matched synovial fluid samples from ankylosing spondylitis patients. The disease-linked clones had a CD8+ phenotype and were found at relatively low frequencies in peripheral blood.

The specimen was blood, either unsorted or a sorted T cell fraction (not recorded which). This sequence was found in a male donor with ankylosing spondylitis or in good health (not recorded which).

The CDR3 loop reads CASSLGTDQPQHF. The bases are TGCGCCAGCAGCTTAGGAACCGATCAGCCCCAGCATTTT. The chain is made from TRBV5-1 and TRBJ1-5, with no confident D gene call. From the cysteine up to the phenylalanine, the CDR3 has a length of 13 residues. Only the CDR3 part of the read is kept: 39 bases, read in frame from the first base. V and J are truncated by 2 bases and 5 bases respectively, leaving an intervening sequence of 8 bases. Reading the germline V gene gives CDR1 SGHRS and CDR2 YFSETQ. The CDR3 plus the reference TRBV5-1 and TRBJ1-5 genes for the other parts give the full variable domain: KAGVTQTPRYLIKTRGQQVTLSCSPISGHRSVSWYQQTPGQGLQFLFEYFSETQRNKGNFPGRFSGRQFSNSRSEMNVSTLELGDSALYLCASSLGTDQPQHFGDGTRLSIL.